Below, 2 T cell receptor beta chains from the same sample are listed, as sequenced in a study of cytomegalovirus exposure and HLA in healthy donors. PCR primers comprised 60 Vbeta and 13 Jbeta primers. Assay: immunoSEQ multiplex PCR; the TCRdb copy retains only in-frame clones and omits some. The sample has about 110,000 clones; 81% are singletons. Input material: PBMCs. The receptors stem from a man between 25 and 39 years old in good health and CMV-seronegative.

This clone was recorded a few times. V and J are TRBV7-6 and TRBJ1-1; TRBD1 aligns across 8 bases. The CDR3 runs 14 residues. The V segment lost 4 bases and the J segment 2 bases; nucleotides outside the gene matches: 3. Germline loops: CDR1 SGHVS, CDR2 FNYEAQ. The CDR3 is CASSSGQGNTEAFF. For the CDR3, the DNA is TGTGCCAGCAGCTCAGGACAGGGAAACACTGAAGCTTTCTTT. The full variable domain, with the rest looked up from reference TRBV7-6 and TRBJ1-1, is GAGVSQSPRYKVTKRGQDVALRCDPISGHVSLYWYRQALGQGPEFLTYFNYEAQQDKSGLPNDRFSAERPEGSISTLTIQRTEQRDSAMYRCASSSGQGNTEAFFGQGTRLTVV.

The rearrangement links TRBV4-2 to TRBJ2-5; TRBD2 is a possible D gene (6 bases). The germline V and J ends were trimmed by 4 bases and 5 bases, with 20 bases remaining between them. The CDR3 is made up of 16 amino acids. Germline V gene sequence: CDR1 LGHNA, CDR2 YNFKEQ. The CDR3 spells CASSPGEMRSGETQYF. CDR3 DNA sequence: TGTGCCAGCAGCCCGGGGGAGATGCGGAGTGGGGAGACCCAGTACTTC.